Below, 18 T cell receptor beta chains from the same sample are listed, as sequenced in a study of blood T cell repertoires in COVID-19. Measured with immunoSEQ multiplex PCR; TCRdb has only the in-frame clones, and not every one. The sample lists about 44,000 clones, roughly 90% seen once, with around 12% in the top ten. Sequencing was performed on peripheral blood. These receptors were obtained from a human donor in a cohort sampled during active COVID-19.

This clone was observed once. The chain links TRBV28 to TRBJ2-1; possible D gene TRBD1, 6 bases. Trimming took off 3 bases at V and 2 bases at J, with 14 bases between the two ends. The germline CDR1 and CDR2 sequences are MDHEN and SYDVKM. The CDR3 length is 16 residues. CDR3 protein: CASSLVGTSPYNEQFF. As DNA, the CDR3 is TGTGCCAGCAGTTTGGTGGGGACATCGCCCTACAATGAGCAGTTCTTC.

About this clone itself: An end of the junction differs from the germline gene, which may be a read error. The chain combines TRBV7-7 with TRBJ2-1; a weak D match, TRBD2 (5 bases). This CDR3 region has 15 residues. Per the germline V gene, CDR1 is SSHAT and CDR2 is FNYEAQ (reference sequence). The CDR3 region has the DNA TGTGCTAGCAGCTTATACCGAGCGGCCATCAATGAGCAGTTCTTC. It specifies CASSLYRAAINEQFF. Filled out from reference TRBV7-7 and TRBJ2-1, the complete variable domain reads GAGVSQSPRYKVTKRGQDVTLRCDPISSHATLYWYQQALGQGPEFLTYFNYEAQPDKSGLPSDRFSAERPEGSISTLTIQRTEQRDSAMYRCASSLYRAAINEQFFGPGTRLTVL.

CDR3 loop: CASRSQNTGELFF. CDR3 DNA: TGTGCCAGCAGATCACAGAACACCGGGGAGCTGTTTTTT. The chain combines TRBV28 with TRBJ2-2; D uncertain. Per the germline V gene, CDR1 is MDHEN and CDR2 is SYDVKM. The CDR3 contains 13 residues. The V and J ends lost 6 bases and 1 base respectively, with 6 bases between them.

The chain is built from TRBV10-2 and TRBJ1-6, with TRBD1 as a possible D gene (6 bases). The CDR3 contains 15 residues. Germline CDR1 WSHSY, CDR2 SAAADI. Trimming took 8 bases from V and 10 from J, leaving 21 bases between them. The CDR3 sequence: CASRPLDQGKSPLHF. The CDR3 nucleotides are TGCGCCAGCCGCCCGTTAGACCAGGGGAAATCACCCCTCCACTTT.

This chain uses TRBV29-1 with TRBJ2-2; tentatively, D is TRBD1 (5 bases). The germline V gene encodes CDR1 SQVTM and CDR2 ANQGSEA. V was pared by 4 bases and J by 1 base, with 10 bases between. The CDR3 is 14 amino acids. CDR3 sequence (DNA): TGCAGCGTTGTAGGGGTGCAGAACACCGGGGAGCTGTTTTTT. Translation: CSVVGVQNTGELFF.

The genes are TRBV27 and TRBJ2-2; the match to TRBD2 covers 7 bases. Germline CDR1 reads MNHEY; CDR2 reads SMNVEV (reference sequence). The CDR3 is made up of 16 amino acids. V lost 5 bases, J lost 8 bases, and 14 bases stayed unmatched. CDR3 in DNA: TGTGCCAGCAGTACCGTGCTTGGGAGGGGAGCGGGGGAGCTGTTTTTT. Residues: CASSTVLGRGAGELFF.

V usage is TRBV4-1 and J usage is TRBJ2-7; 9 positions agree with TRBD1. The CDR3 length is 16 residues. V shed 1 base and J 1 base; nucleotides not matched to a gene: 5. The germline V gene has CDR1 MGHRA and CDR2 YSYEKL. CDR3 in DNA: TGCGCCAGCAGCCAAGGGGGGACAGGGCGATCCTACGAGCAGTACTTC. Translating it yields CASSQGGTGRSYEQYF.

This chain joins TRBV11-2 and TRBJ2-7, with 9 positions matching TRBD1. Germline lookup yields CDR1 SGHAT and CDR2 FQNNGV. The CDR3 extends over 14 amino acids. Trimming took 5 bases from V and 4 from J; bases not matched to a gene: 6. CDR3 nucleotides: TGTGCCAGCAGCCTGGACAGGGGCGAATACGAGCAGTACTTC. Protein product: CASSLDRGEYEQYF.

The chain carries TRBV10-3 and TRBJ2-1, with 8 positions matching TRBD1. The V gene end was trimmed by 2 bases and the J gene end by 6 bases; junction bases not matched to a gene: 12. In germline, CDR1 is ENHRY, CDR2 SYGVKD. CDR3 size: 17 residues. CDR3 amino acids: CAISEPRVDRESNEQFF. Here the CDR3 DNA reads TGTGCCATCAGTGAGCCGAGGGTGGACAGGGAGAGCAATGAGCAGTTCTTC.

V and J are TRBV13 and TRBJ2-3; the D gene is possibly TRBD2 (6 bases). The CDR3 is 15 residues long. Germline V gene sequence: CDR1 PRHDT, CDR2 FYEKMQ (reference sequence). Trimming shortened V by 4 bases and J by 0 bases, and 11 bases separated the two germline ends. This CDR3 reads CASSWRGRSTDTQYF. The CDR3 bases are TGTGCCAGCAGCTGGCGGGGCCGTAGCACAGATACGCAGTATTTT.

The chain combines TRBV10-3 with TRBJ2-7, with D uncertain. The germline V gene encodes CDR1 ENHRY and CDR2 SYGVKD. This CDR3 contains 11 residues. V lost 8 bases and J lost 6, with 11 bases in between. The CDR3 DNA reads TGTGCCATCTCACCTTCGGTCGAGCAGTACTTC. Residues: CAISPSVEQYF.

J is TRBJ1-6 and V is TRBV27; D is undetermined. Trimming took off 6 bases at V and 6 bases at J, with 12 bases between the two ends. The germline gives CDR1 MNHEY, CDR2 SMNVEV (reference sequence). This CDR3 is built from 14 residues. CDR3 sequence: CASRLPPTNSPLHF. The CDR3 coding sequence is TGTGCCAGCAGACTGCCGCCTACTAATTCACCCCTCCACTTT.

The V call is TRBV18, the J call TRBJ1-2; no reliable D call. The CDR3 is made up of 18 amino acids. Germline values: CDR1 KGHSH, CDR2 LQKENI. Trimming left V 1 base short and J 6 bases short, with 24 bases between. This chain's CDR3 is CASSPLSEGSTLGDGYTF. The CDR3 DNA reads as TGTGCCAGCTCACCACTGTCGGAGGGCAGCACCTTGGGCGATGGCTACACCTTC.

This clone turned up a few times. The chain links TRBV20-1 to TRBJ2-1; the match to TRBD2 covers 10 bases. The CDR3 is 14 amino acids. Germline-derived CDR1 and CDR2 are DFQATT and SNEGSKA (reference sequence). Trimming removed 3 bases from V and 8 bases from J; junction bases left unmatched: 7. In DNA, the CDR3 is TGCAGTGCTAGTAGGGGACTAGCGTCCTATGAGCAGTTCTTC. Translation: CSASRGLASYEQFF.

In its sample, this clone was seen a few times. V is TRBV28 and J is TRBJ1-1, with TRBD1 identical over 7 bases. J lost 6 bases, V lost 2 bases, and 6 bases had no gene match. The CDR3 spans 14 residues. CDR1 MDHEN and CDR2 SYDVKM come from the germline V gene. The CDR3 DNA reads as TGTGCCAGCAGTTTAGGACAGGACAACGCTGAAGCTTTCTTT. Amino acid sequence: CASSLGQDNAEAFF.

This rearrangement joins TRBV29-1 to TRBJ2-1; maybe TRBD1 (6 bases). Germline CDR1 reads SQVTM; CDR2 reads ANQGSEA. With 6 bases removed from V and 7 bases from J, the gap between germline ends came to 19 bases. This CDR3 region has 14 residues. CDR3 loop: CSVDITGRGNEQFF. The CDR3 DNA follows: TGCAGCGTCGATATTACAGGGCGTGGGAATGAGCAGTTCTTC.

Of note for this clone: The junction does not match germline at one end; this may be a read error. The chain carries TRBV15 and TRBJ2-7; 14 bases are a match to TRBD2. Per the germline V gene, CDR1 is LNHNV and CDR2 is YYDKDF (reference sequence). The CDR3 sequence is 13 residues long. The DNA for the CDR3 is TGTGCCACCAGCAGAGGACTAGCGGGAGGGTTCTTTTTC. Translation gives CATSRGLAGGFFF.

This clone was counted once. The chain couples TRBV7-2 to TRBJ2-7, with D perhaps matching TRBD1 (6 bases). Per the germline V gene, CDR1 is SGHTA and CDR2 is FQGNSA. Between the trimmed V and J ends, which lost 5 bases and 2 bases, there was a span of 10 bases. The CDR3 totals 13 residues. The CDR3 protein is CASSLGHPYEQYF. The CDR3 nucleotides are TGTGCCAGCAGCCTGGGACACCCCTACGAGCAGTACTTC. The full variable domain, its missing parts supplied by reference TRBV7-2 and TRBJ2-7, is GAGVSQSPSNKVTEKGKDVELRCDPISGHTALYWYRQSLGQGLEFLIYFQGNSAPDKSGLPSDRFSAERTGGSVSTLTIQRTQQEDSAVYLCASSLGHPYEQYFGPGTRLTVT.